Each of the 30 T cell receptor beta chains below was sequenced from the same sample in a study of T cells in localized non-small cell lung cancer. Sequencing was performed with immunoSEQ multiplex PCR; in TCRdb, only in-frame clones are kept and a portion is missing. This sample carries 50,000 to 75,000 clones, approximately 90% of them seen once, and the ten largest clones take less than 25%. The sequences come from peripheral blood, collected before any cancer treatment. The source is a man aged 40 to 69 with stage I squamous cell lung carcinoma.

The chain links TRBV29-1 to TRBJ2-7; 7 nucleotides agree with TRBD2. V dropped 5 bases and J dropped 2; count of bases not matched to a gene: 12. This CDR3 comprises 15 residues. CDR1 and CDR2 (germline): SQVTM, ANQGSEA. CDR3 sequence (DNA): TGCAGCGTTTGGGGGGGTAGCGGGCGAGCCTACGAGCAGTACTTC. Translation: CSVWGGSGRAYEQYF.

V and J are TRBV23-1 and TRBJ2-1; 9 positions match TRBD2. TRBV23-1 is filed as an ORF, its function uncertain. This CDR3 region has 16 residues. V trimming: 10 bases; J trimming: 0 bases; junction bases outside the gene matches: 10. The CDR3 reads CAKGLAGPFSYNEQFF. CDR3 coding DNA: TGCGCCAAAGGGCTAGCGGGACCGTTCTCCTACAATGAGCAGTTCTTC.

CDR3 DNA sequence: TGTGCCAGCTCACCAAGTCGGGGATCGGGGGAGCTGTTTTTT. Encoded protein: CASSPSRGSGELFF. The chain links TRBV18 to TRBJ2-2; D might be TRBD2 (5 bases). Germline lookup yields CDR1 KGHSH and CDR2 LQKENI. V was trimmed by 2 bases and J by 8 bases, leaving 12 bases between them. CDR3 length: 14 amino acids.

J is TRBJ1-5 and V is TRBV9; D call uncertain. The germline CDR1 and CDR2 sequences are SGDLS and YYNGEE. Trimming pared 4 bases from V and 4 bases from J, leaving 9 bases between. The CDR3 extends over 13 amino acids. CDR3 sequence (DNA): TGTGCCAGCAGCAGGACTGTAAATCAGCCCCAGCATTTT. Amino acids: CASSRTVNQPQHF.

J is TRBJ2-5 and V is TRBV18, with 9 bases matching TRBD1. Germline-derived CDR1 and CDR2 are KGHSH and LQKENI. The length of the CDR3 is 16 residues. V shed 3 bases and J 5 bases; nucleotides not matched to a gene: 10. Here the CDR3 DNA reads TGTGCCAGCTCACCTGTGCGGACAGGGGTCCGGGAGACCCAGTACTTC. Amino acid sequence: CASSPVRTGVRETQYF.

The J gene is TRBJ2-3, the V gene TRBV5-1; D gene unclear. The CDR3 contains 14 residues. Germline V gene sequence: CDR1 SGHRS, CDR2 YFSETQ. The germline V and J ends were trimmed by 2 bases and 5 bases, with 12 bases remaining between them. The CDR3 DNA reads as TGCGCCAGCAGCTTCGGAGTGGGGATAGATACGCAGTATTTT. It yields the protein CASSFGVGIDTQYF.

This clone was seen only a few times. This rearrangement joins TRBV18 to TRBJ1-5; TRBD1 agrees at 7 bases. Trimming took 6 bases from V and 4 from J; bases not matched to a gene: 3. From germline, CDR1 is KGHSH and CDR2 LQKENI. The length of the CDR3 is 13 residues. The CDR3 reads CASSLDRNQPQHF. CDR3 nucleotide sequence: TGTGCCAGCTCCTTGGACAGGAATCAGCCCCAGCATTTT. The variable domain in full, with the rest retrieved from reference TRBV18 and TRBJ1-5, is NAGVMQNPRHLVRRRGQEARLRCSPMKGHSHVYWYRQLPEEGLKFMVYLQKENIIDESGMPKERFSAEFPKEGPSILRIQQVVRGDSAAYFCASSLDRNQPQHFGDGTRLSIL.

This chain connects TRBV6-5 to TRBJ2-4; D possibly corresponds to TRBD2 (7 bases). The CDR3 is 15 amino acids. Germline V lookup: CDR1 MNHEY, CDR2 SVGAGI. Trimming removed 4 bases at V and 6 bases at J, with 16 bases between. The DNA for the CDR3 is TGTGCCAGCAGTTTCCAGGTGGGAGGGGGAAACATTCAGTACTTC. Its translation: CASSFQVGGGNIQYF.

CDR3 loop: CASSPGGGTDNEQFF. CDR3 DNA sequence: TGTGCCAGCAGCCCCGGGGGAGGGACGGACAATGAGCAGTTCTTC. The genes are TRBV9 and TRBJ2-1, with 7 positions matching TRBD2. V lost 4 bases, J lost 5 bases, and 9 bases stayed unmatched. The CDR3 consists of 15 residues. The germline V gene has CDR1 SGDLS and CDR2 YYNGEE.

This clone has just one count. The V and J genes are TRBV20-1 and TRBJ2-1; D ambiguous. Germline V gene sequence: CDR1 DFQATT, CDR2 SNEGSKA (reference sequence). The CDR3 runs to 11 residues. CDR3 nucleotides: TGCAGCACTTCGGTCAGCAATGAGCAGTTCTTC. This gives the protein CSTSVSNEQFF.

This clone has a single count. The gene calls are TRBV5-5 and TRBJ2-5; D unresolved. The CDR3 has 14 amino acids. CDR1 is SGHKS, CDR2 YYEKEE, per germline (reference sequence). V was clipped by 0 bases and J by 0 bases, with 6 bases between them. The CDR3 region has the DNA TGTGCCAGCAGCTTGGTGGCAGACCAAGAGACCCAGTACTTC. Its protein is CASSLVADQETQYF.

The J gene is TRBJ1-1, the V gene TRBV28; 7 positions match TRBD1. Germline values: CDR1 MDHEN, CDR2 SYDVKM. The CDR3 has 15 residues. The V segment lost 5 bases and the J segment 3 bases; nucleotides outside the gene matches: 9. In nucleotides, the CDR3 is TGTGCCAGCAGTCCCGCCTCAACAGGGGACACTGAAGCTTTCTTT. This sequence encodes CASSPASTGDTEAFF. Complete variable domain (other parts from reference TRBV28 and TRBJ1-1): DVKVTQSSRYLVKRTGEKVFLECVQDMDHENMFWYRQDPGLGLRLIYFSYDVKMKEKGDIPEGYSVSREKKERFSLILESASTNQTSMYLCASSPASTGDTEAFFGQGTRLTVV.

V and J are TRBV11-2 and TRBJ2-1, with 7 bases identical to TRBD1. The CDR3 covers 16 residues. The V segment lost 1 base and the J segment 6 bases; nucleotides outside the gene matches: 9. Per the germline V gene, CDR1 is SGHAT and CDR2 is FQNNGV. The CDR3 DNA reads as TGTGCCAGCAGCTTAGTGACAGGGAAGATATCCAATGAGCAGTTCTTC. It translates to CASSLVTGKISNEQFF.

The genes are TRBV11-1 and TRBJ2-5; perhaps TRBD1 as D (6 bases). The CDR3 is made up of 14 amino acids. The germline V and J ends were trimmed by 6 bases and 1 base, with 12 bases remaining between them. Germline V lookup: CDR1 SGHAT, CDR2 FQDESV (reference sequence). The CDR3 loop reads CASSQRDIQETQYF. The CDR3 DNA reads TGTGCCAGCAGTCAGAGGGACATCCAAGAGACCCAGTACTTC.

This rearrangement joins TRBV5-6 to TRBJ2-7, with 15 positions matching TRBD2. J gave up 4 bases and V 5 bases, and 4 bases lay outside the gene matches. The length of the CDR3 is 15 residues. Germline V lookup: CDR1 SGHDT, CDR2 YYEEEE. CDR3 protein: CASRDGTSGRYEQYF. In DNA, the CDR3 is TGTGCCAGCAGAGACGGGACTAGCGGGAGGTACGAGCAGTACTTC. The full variable domain, in which reference TRBV5-6 and TRBJ2-7 provide the parts outside the CDR3, is DAGVTQSPTHLIKTRGQQVTLRCSPKSGHDTVSWYQQALGQGPQFIFQYYEEEERQRGNFPDRFSGHQFPNYSSELNVNALLLGDSALYLCASRDGTSGRYEQYFGPGTRLTVT.

This clone was seen only a few times. The rearrangement uses TRBV19 and TRBJ1-4; 7 bases match TRBD1. The germline CDR1 and CDR2 sequences are LNHDA and SQIVND (reference sequence). The CDR3 runs to 15 residues. V was clipped by 5 bases and J by 0 bases; unmatched bases: 3. CDR3 DNA: TGTGCCAGTAGTTCACAGGGGTCAACTAATGAAAAACTGTTTTTT. This codes for CASSSQGSTNEKLFF.

The chain is built from TRBV5-5 and TRBJ2-1, with 12 bases matching TRBD2. Germline V CDR1 and CDR2: SGHKS, YYEKEE (reference sequence). CDR3 length: 17 residues. The V gene end was trimmed by 4 bases and the J gene end by 1 base; junction bases not matched to a gene: 6. DNA for the CDR3: TGTGCCAGCAGCCACGGGACTAGCGGGTTTTCCTACAATGAGCAGTTCTTC. Its translation is CASSHGTSGFSYNEQFF.

This clone was recorded only once. The chain joins TRBV5-1 to TRBJ2-1; maybe TRBD1 (7 bases). Germline V gene data show CDR1 as SGHRS and CDR2 as YFSETQ. Trimming left V 4 bases short and J 3 bases short, with 14 bases between. The CDR3 is made up of 15 amino acids. CDR3 in amino acids: CASSKGGTDYNEQFF. CDR3 sequence (DNA): TGCGCCAGCAGCAAGGGCGGGACAGACTACAATGAGCAGTTCTTC.

This chain links TRBV7-8 with TRBJ2-3, with 11 nucleotides matching TRBD2. Germline-derived CDR1 and CDR2 are SGHVS and FQNEAQ. The CDR3 totals 16 residues. V dropped 10 bases and J dropped 1; count of bases not matched to a gene: 10. Written as DNA, the CDR3 is TGTGCCACCGAGCGAGTAGCGGGAGGGGGCACAGATACGCAGTATTTT. It is translated as CATERVAGGGTDTQYF.

The J gene is TRBJ2-7, the V gene TRBV7-2; the D is unclear. V was clipped by 5 bases and J by 3 bases, with 8 bases between them. The CDR3 sequence is 12 residues long. Germline values: CDR1 SGHTA, CDR2 FQGNSA. The CDR3 region has the DNA TGTGCCAGCAGCCGACAAGGCTACGAGCAGTACTTC. Protein sequence: CASSRQGYEQYF. Full variable domain (outside the CDR3, taken from reference TRBV7-2 and TRBJ2-7): GAGVSQSPSNKVTEKGKDVELRCDPISGHTALYWYRQSLGQGLEFLIYFQGNSAPDKSGLPSDRFSAERTGGSVSTLTIQRTQQEDSAVYLCASSRQGYEQYFGPGTRLTVT.

This clone has a single count. This chain links TRBV25-1 with TRBJ1-4; maybe TRBD1 (6 bases). The CDR3 has 14 residues. The germline V and J ends were trimmed by 1 base and 7 bases, with 10 bases remaining between them. Germline CDR1 is MGHDK and CDR2 is SYGVNS. The CDR3, as DNA: TGTGCCAGCAGTGAATCGGGGGCGGTTGAAAAACTGTTTTTT. It yields the protein CASSESGAVEKLFF.

The J gene is TRBJ1-5, the V gene TRBV27; 8 positions agree with TRBD1. The V gene end was trimmed by 6 bases and the J gene end by 0 bases; junction bases not matched to a gene: 4. Germline CDR1 reads MNHEY; CDR2 reads SMNVEV (reference sequence). The CDR3 contains 15 residues. The chain's CDR3 is CASSRTGLSNQPQHF. The CDR3 DNA sequence: TGTGCCAGCAGCCGGACAGGGCTTAGCAATCAGCCCCAGCATTTT.

The gene calls are TRBV19 and TRBJ1-5, with TRBD1 matching over 8 bases. The CDR3 covers 14 residues. Looked up from germline, CDR1 is LNHDA and CDR2 is SQIVND (reference sequence). Trimming removed 4 bases from V and 6 bases from J; junction bases left unmatched: 5. In DNA, the CDR3 is TGTGCCAGTAGTAACACAGGGGGGATTCAGCCCCAGCATTTT. This encodes CASSNTGGIQPQHF.

In DNA, the CDR3 is TGTGCCAGCAGCCCAGTAGGGACGGCTCGCGGGGCCCAGTACTTC. Its protein is CASSPVGTARGAQYF. The rearrangement joins TRBV7-3 to TRBJ2-5; a possible D gene is TRBD2 (6 bases). CDR3 length: 15 residues. Germline assignment: CDR1 SGHTA and CDR2 FQGTGA. Trimming cost V 5 bases and J 9 bases, with 22 bases left between them.

This chain uses TRBV18 with TRBJ2-1; possible D gene TRBD2, 6 bases. This CDR3 is built from 16 residues. Trimming stripped 3 bases from V and 3 bases from J, with 15 bases between. Per germline, CDR1 KGHSH and CDR2 LQKENI. This chain's CDR3 is CASSPLGGLSYNEQFF. The CDR3 DNA sequence: TGTGCCAGCTCACCTTTGGGGGGACTGAGCTACAATGAGCAGTTCTTC.

The rearrangement joins TRBV10-3 to TRBJ1-4; 10 bases match TRBD1. With V trimmed by 8 bases and J by 0 bases, 6 bases remained unmatched. The CDR3 spans 16 residues. Germline V gives CDR1 ENHRY, CDR2 SYGVKD. CDR3: CAIGGTGVATNEKLFF. DNA of the CDR3: TGTGCCATCGGAGGGACAGGGGTTGCAACTAATGAAAAACTGTTTTTT.

The V call is TRBV28, the J call TRBJ1-5; 8 bases fit TRBD1. The CDR3 is made up of 13 amino acids. V trimming: 5 bases; J trimming: 11 bases; junction bases outside the gene matches: 8. Germline CDR1 reads MDHEN; CDR2 reads SYDVKM. CDR3 region: CASSGGDRRAQHF. Written as DNA, the CDR3 is TGTGCCAGCAGTGGAGGGGACAGGCGGGCCCAGCATTTT. The entire variable domain, with the rest obtained from reference TRBV28 and TRBJ1-5, is as follows: DVKVTQSSRYLVKRTGEKVFLECVQDMDHENMFWYRQDPGLGLRLIYFSYDVKMKEKGDIPEGYSVSREKKERFSLILESASTNQTSMYLCASSGGDRRAQHFGDGTRLSIL.

This chain links TRBV15 with TRBJ2-7; D gene unclear. The germline V gene encodes CDR1 LNHNV and CDR2 YYDKDF (reference sequence). The CDR3 extends over 14 amino acids. V was shortened by 0 bases and J by 6 bases, with 12 bases between the two germline ends. The CDR3 bases are TGTGCCACCAGCAGAGATTTGCAGGTGGGCGAGCAGTACTTC. Translating gives CATSRDLQVGEQYF. Full variable domain (rest looked up from reference TRBV15 and TRBJ2-7): DAMVIQNPRYQVTQFGKPVTLSCSQTLNHNVMYWYQQKSSQAPKLLFHYYDKDFNNEADTPDNFQSRRPNTSFCFLDIRSPGLGDTAMYLCATSRDLQVGEQYFGPGTRLTVT.

This clone is medium-sized in the sample. The chain links TRBV2 to TRBJ2-7; possibly TRBD1 for D (6 bases). Between the trimmed V and J ends, which lost 10 bases and 0 bases, there was a span of 22 bases. Germline V CDR1 and CDR2: SNHLY, FYNNEI. The CDR3 contains 16 residues. The CDR3 DNA sequence: TGTGCCACCCTCCCGACAGGCGACACCCACTCCTACGAGCAGTACTTC. As protein: CATLPTGDTHSYEQYF.

The chain couples TRBV29-1 to TRBJ2-5; D ambiguous. The CDR3 runs to 11 residues. Trimming removed 3 bases from V and 6 bases from J, with 8 bases in between. Germline CDR1 is SQVTM and CDR2 is ANQGSEA. The CDR3 is CSVDAGQTQYF. CDR3 bases: TGCAGCGTTGACGCTGGACAGACCCAGTACTTC.